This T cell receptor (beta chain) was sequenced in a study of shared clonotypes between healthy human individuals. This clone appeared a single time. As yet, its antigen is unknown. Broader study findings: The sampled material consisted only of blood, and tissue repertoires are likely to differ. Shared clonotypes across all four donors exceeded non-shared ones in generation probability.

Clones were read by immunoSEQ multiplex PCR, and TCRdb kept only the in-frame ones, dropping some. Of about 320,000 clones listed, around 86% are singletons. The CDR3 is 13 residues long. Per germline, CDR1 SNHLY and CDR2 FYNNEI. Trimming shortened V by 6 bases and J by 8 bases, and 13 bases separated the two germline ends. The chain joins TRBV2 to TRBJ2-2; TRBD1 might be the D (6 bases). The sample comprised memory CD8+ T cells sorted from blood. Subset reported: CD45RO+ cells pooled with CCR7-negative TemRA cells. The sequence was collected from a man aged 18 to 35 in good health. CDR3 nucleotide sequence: TGTGCCAGCAGCCACCCAGGGGAGGGGGAGCTGTTTTTT. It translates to CASSHPGEGELFF.